This is a list of T cell receptor beta chains from one sample in a study of blood T cell repertoires in COVID-19. The table came from immunoSEQ multiplex PCR; TCRdb's copy has only in-frame clones and leaves some out. Among roughly 110,000 clones listed, 85% were seen once. The specimen was peripheral blood. Every receptor here comes from a human donor in a cohort sampled during active COVID-19. The CDR3 runs from the conserved cysteine through the conserved F or W. D genes are given only for firm matches. Expanded clones get a size class; other rows say once, few or many, or leave the size out.

v_gene	d_gene	abundance	j_gene	CDR3nt	CDR3aa
TRBV5-1	-	-	TRBJ2-1	TGCGCCAGCAGCTTGGCCAGGGTATACTCCTACAATGAGCAGTTCTTC	CASSLARVYSYNEQFF
TRBV19	-	-	TRBJ2-1	TGTGCCAGTAGTATCTGGGGGCTTAATGAGCAGTTCTTC	CASSIWGLNEQFF
TRBV9	-	-	TRBJ2-2	TGTGCCAGCAGCGTTTTGGCCGACTCAACCGCCGGGGAGCTGTTTTTT	CASSVLADSTAGELFF
TRBV18	-	-	TRBJ2-1	TGTGCCAGCTCACCACTTGCGGCCTACAATGAGCAGTTCTTC	CASSPLAAYNEQFF
TRBV6-4	-	-	TRBJ1-1	TGTGCCAGCAGTGACGAGGGGAACACTGAAGCTTTCTTT	CASSDEGNTEAFF
TRBV11-2	TRBD1	-	TRBJ2-4	TGTGCCAGCAGCCCCGGGACAGGGTCTTGGGGTATTCAGTACTTC	CASSPGTGSWGIQYF
TRBV6-2/TRBV6-3	TRBD2	-	TRBJ2-1	TGTGCCAGCAGTTACTCGTCCGGGACTAGTCGCCTTGGTGAGCAGTTCTTC	CASSYSSGTSRLGEQFF
TRBV6-2/TRBV6-3	-	-	TRBJ1-5	TGTGCCAGCAGTTACCTCCCGGGGGGCAATCAGCCCCAGCATTTT	CASSYLPGGNQPQHF
TRBV6-2/TRBV6-3	-	-	TRBJ1-5	TGTGCCAGCAGTCGGGACACCAATCAGCCCCAGCATTTT	CASSRDTNQPQHF
TRBV7-2	-	-	TRBJ1-2	TGTGCCAGCAGCTTGAGCGAGGGAAACTATGGCTACACCTTC	CASSLSEGNYGYTF
TRBV19	TRBD1	few	TRBJ2-7	TGTGCCAGTAGTGCTTCGCTAGGGACAGGGGTCTACGAGCAGTACTTC	CASSASLGTGVYEQYF
TRBV9	-	-	TRBJ2-3	TGTGCCAGCAGCGTAGGTATTCTGAGCACAGATACGCAGTATTTT	CASSVGILSTDTQYF
TRBV7-2	-	-	TRBJ2-7	TGTGCCAGCAGCTCCTTCTTTCGGGGGAGCGAGCAGTACTTC	CASSSFFRGSEQYF
TRBV6-2/TRBV6-3	TRBD1	-	TRBJ2-5	TGTGCCAGCAGTGTCGCGGGACAGGGGGCTATCCCGGAGACCCAGTACTTC	CASSVAGQGAIPETQYF
TRBV9	TRBD2	-	TRBJ2-7	TGTGCCAGCAGCGTTAGCGGGGGGGCGGGAGAGCAGTACTTC	CASSVSGGAGEQYF
TRBV27	-	-	TRBJ2-7	TGTGCCAGCAGTTTGAACTACTACTACGAGCAGTACTTC	CASSLNYYYEQYF
TRBV19	-	-	TRBJ2-5	TGTGCCAGTAGTCCAAACAAGGGGGAGACCCAGTACTTC	CASSPNKGETQYF
TRBV29-1	TRBD1	-	TRBJ2-3	TGCAGCGGAGGACAGGGAGCCCCAGATACGCAGTATTTT	CSGGQGAPDTQYF
TRBV6-5	-	-	TRBJ2-7	TGTGCCAGCAGTCCCAAGTCAGGGAAGCAGTACTTC	CASSPKSGKQYF
TRBV6-2/TRBV6-3	-	few	TRBJ2-7	TGTGCCAGCAGTTTTCTCCCGGGACTTACCTACGAGCAGTACTTC	CASSFLPGLTYEQYF
TRBV18	-	-	TRBJ1-1	TGTGCCAGCTCACCAGCTAACCAAAACACTGAAGCTTTCTTT	CASSPANQNTEAFF
TRBV6-1	-	-	TRBJ1-1	TGTGCCAGCAGTGAAGACACGAACACTGAAGCTTTCTTT	CASSEDTNTEAFF
TRBV2	-	-	TRBJ1-3	TGTGCCAGCAGTGGAGGATCTGGAAACACCATATATTTT	CASSGGSGNTIYF
TRBV9	TRBD2	-	TRBJ2-2	TGTGCCAGCAGTAAAAGAGGGACTACCACCGGGGAGCTGTTTTTT	CASSKRGTTTGELFF
TRBV28	TRBD1	-	TRBJ2-7	TGTGCCAGCAGTTCCCCCGGGGATAGGGACAGGGGGGTCGAGCAGTACTTC	CASSSPGDRDRGVEQYF
TRBV5-1	-	-	TRBJ2-3	TGCGCCAGCAGCTTGCTAGCGCACACAGATACGCAGTATTTT	CASSLLAHTDTQYF
TRBV5-5	-	-	TRBJ1-2	TGTGCCAGCAGCTTTTCTGGGACTGTTAACTACACCTTC	CASSFSGTVNYTF
TRBV27	-	-	TRBJ2-7	TGTGCCAGCAGTTCCCCACTCACCTACGAGCAGTACTTC	CASSSPLTYEQYF
TRBV3-1/TRBV3-2	-	-	TRBJ2-7	TGTGCCAGCAGCTATCAAGGGGGTTCCTACGAGCAGTACTTC	CASSYQGGSYEQYF
TRBV7-2	-	-	TRBJ2-1	TGTGCCAGTCTGGCCTGGGCGGGCAATGAGCAGTTCTTC	CASLAWAGNEQFF
TRBV9	TRBD1	-	TRBJ2-1	TGTGCCAGCAGCGTCCGCCAGGGGGCGGGTAATGAGCAGTTCTTC	CASSVRQGAGNEQFF
TRBV20-1	TRBD2	-	TRBJ2-4	TGCAGTGCTAGTCCGGTTCTTGGGACTAGCGGGGGGCAGTCGTACATTCAGTACTTC	CSASPVLGTSGGQSYIQYF
TRBV4-1	TRBD2	-	TRBJ2-3	TGCGCCAGCAGCCAAGATAAAGATAGCGGGGGGTTAGATACGCAGTATTTT	CASSQDKDSGGLDTQYF
TRBV5-1	TRBD1	-	TRBJ1-6	TGCGCCAGCAGCTTGGTGGGACAGGGCCCACCCCTCCACTTT	CASSLVGQGPPLHF
TRBV29-1	-	once	TRBJ2-7	TGCAGCGTTCGTTTTTTTGTAAGGGGGTCCGAGGAGTACTTC	CSVRFFVRGSEEYF
TRBV6-1	-	once	TRBJ2-1	TGTGCCAGCAGTGAAGCGCTGGGGAGCTCCTACAATGAGCAGTTCTTC	CASSEALGSSYNEQFF
TRBV7-2	-	-	TRBJ1-3	TGTGCCAGCAGTTTCGACAGGCCTGGAAACACCATATATTTT	CASSFDRPGNTIYF
TRBV6-6	-	-	TRBJ1-4	TGTGCCAGCAGTTACCAGGACACGTCAACTAATGAAAAACTGTTTTTT	CASSYQDTSTNEKLFF
TRBV6-5	TRBD1	-	TRBJ2-7	TGTGCCAGCAGCAAGGACAGGGGATACGAGCAGTACTTC	CASSKDRGYEQYF
TRBV11-2	TRBD1	-	TRBJ2-1	TGTGCCAGCAGCTTCCGGACAGGGGGCGGAGGGGGTGAGCAGTTCTTC	CASSFRTGGGGGEQFF
TRBV3-1/TRBV3-2	TRBD1	-	TRBJ1-5	TGTGCCAGCAGTCAGGGGGGAAGCAATCAGCCCCAGCATTTT	CASSQGGSNQPQHF
TRBV2	-	-	TRBJ1-1	TGTGCCAGCAGTGAGGGTCGGGCGGGCACTGAAGCTTTCTTT	CASSEGRAGTEAFF
TRBV9	TRBD1	few	TRBJ1-1	TGTGCCAGCAGCCCAAGACAGGGTGACACTGAAGCTTTCTTT	CASSPRQGDTEAFF
TRBV24-1	TRBD1	-	TRBJ2-1	TGTGCCACCAGTGGGGGACAGGGGGCGCGGGCCAATGAGCAGTTCTTC	CATSGGQGARANEQFF
TRBV6-5	TRBD2	-	TRBJ2-7	TGTGCCAGCACTGGGGCGGGGGTACACGAGCAGTACTTC	CASTGAGVHEQYF
TRBV7-2	-	-	TRBJ1-6	TGTGCCAGCAGCCCCTCCAGCAGGGGCCCCCTCCACTTT	CASSPSSRGPLHF
TRBV10-3	TRBD1	once	TRBJ2-7	TGTGCCATCAGAGGCCCGCCATCCACAGGGGGCATCTACGAGCAGTACTTC	CAIRGPPSTGGIYEQYF
TRBV5-6	-	-	TRBJ2-5	TGTGCCAGCAGCCTCAGTGACGGACAGCGACGGCAAGAGACCCAGTACTTC	CASSLSDGQRRQETQYF
TRBV19	-	-	TRBJ1-5	TGTGCCAGTAGTATCGTGGGAGATCAGCCCCAGCATTTT	CASSIVGDQPQHF
TRBV28	TRBD1	-	TRBJ1-3	TGTGCCAGCAGACAGGGGACGGGAAACACCATATATTTT	CASRQGTGNTIYF
TRBV6-2/TRBV6-3	-	-	TRBJ2-7	TGTGCCAGCAGTTACATGAGTGGAGGGGCCAGTCCTCCCTACGAGCAGTACTTC	CASSYMSGGASPPYEQYF
TRBV15	-	-	TRBJ1-5	TGTGCCACCAGCAGAGTTCTTCAGCCCCAGCATTTT	CATSRVLQPQHF
TRBV5-1	TRBD2	-	TRBJ2-1	TGCGCCAGCCACTGGCGTAGCGGGAACAATGAGCAGTTCTTC	CASHWRSGNNEQFF
TRBV19	-	-	TRBJ1-5	TGTGCCAGTAGTATAGTCCTTTACGGGGGGGCATCGCCCCAGCATTTT	CASSIVLYGGASPQHF